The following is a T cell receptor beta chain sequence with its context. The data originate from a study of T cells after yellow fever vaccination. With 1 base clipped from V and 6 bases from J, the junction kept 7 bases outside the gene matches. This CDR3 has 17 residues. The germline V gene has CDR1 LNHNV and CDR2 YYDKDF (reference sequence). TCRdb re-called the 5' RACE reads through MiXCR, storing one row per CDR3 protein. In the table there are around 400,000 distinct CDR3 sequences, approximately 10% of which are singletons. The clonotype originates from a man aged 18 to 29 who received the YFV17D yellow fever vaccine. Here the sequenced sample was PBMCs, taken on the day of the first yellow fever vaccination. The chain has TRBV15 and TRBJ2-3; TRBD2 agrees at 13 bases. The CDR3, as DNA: TGTGCCACCAGCAGAGCAAAAGGACTAGCGGGGGTGGATACGCAGTATTTT. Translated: CATSRAKGLAGVDTQYF.